Included here is one T cell receptor (beta chain) sequence, with context. Trimming at V came to 1 base and at J to 7 bases, leaving 13 bases not matched to a gene. In germline, CDR1 is GTSNPN, CDR2 SVGIG (reference sequence). The CDR3 length is 15 residues. Recovery meant two consecutive negative NP/OP PCR tests, professional clearance, or resolved symptoms. The sample is drawn from a study of blood T cell repertoires in COVID-19. Across the study: From T cells, B-cell-depleted T cells, or PBMCs came the material, which was cDNA or gDNA.

In the original processing: Nucleated cell number was recorded as an estimate derived from reference gene primer amplification. Sequencing was performed with immunoSEQ multiplex PCR; in TCRdb, only in-frame clones are kept and a portion is missing. The D gene and trimming were derived from the DNA, and the V and J assignments and clone size from that table. The sample holds 350,000 to 450,000 clones; 80% to 90% are singletons and the top ten take roughly 1.1%. The chain joins TRBV30 to TRBJ2-7, with 7 bases matching TRBD2. The sequence was obtained from a man younger than 40 who had recovered from COVID-19. Sequenced input: PBMCs or T cells enriched from blood (not recorded which). CDR3: CAWSGVAGLSREQYF. The CDR3 DNA reads TGTGCCTGGAGTGGAGTTGCGGGACTATCGCGGGAGCAGTACTTC.